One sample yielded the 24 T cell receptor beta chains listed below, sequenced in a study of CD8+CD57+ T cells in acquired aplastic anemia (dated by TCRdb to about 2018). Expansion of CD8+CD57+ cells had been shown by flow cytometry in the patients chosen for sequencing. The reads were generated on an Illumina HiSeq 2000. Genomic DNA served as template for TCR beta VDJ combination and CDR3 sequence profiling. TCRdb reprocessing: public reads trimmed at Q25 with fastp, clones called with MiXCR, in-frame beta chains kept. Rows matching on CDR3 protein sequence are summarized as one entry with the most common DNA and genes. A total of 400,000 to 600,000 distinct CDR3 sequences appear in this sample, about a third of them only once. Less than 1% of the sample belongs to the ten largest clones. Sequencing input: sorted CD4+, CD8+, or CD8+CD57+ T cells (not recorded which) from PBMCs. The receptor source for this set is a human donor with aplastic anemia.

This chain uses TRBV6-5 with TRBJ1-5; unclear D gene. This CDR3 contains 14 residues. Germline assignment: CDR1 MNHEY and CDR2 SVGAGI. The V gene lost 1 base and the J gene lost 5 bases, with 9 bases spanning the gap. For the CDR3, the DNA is TGTGCCAGCAGTTACTTCCCCGGCGATCAGCCCCAGCATTTT. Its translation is CASSYFPGDQPQHF.

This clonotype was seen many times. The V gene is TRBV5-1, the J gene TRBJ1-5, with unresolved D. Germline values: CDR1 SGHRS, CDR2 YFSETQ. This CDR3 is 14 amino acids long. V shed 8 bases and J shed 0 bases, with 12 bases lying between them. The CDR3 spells CARSWAGSNQPQHF. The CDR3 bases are TGCGCCAGGAGTTGGGCAGGTAGCAATCAGCCCCAGCATTTT. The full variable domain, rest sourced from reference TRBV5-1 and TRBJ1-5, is KAGVTQTPRYLIKTRGQQVTLSCSPISGHRSVSWYQQTPGQGLQFLFEYFSETQRNKGNFPGRFSGRQFSNSRSEMNVSTLELGDSALYLCARSWAGSNQPQHFGDGTRLSIL.

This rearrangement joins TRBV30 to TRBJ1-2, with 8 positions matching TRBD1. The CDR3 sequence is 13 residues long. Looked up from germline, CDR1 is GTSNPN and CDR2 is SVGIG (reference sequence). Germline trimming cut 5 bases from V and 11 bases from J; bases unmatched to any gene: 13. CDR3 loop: CAWGQDRVQGYTF. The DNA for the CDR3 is TGTGCCTGGGGTCAGGACAGGGTTCAGGGTTACACCTTC.

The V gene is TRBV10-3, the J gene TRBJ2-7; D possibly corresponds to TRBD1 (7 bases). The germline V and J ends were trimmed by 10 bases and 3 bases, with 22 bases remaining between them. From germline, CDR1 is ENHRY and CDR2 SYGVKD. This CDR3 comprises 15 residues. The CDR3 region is CANAQGGTALYEQYF. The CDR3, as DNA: TGTGCCAACGCTCAAGGCGGGACAGCTCTCTACGAGCAGTACTTC.

This CDR3 is CAWRKVSGTQAYEQYF. The CDR3 coding sequence is TGTGCCTGGAGAAAAGTATCCGGGACACAGGCCTACGAGCAGTACTTC. V gene TRBV11-2 combines with J gene TRBJ2-7, with D maybe TRBD1 (6 bases). The V end was cut by 11 bases, the J end by 2 bases, with 25 bases between. Per germline, CDR1 SGHAT and CDR2 FQNNGV. This CDR3 spans 16 amino acids.

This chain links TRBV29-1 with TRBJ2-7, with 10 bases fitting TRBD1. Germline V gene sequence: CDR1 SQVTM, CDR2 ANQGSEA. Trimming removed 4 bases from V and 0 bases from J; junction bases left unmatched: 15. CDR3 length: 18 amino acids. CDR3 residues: CSVAHPDRGLGGSYEQYF. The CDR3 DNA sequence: TGCAGCGTTGCTCACCCAGACAGGGGGCTTGGGGGCTCCTACGAGCAGTACTTC.

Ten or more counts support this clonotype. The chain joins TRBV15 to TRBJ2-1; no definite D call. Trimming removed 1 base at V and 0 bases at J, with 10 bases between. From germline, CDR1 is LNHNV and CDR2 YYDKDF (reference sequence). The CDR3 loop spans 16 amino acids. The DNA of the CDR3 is TGTGCCACCAGCAGAGGTAGCACCGTCTCCTACAATGAGCAGTTCTTC. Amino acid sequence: CATSRGSTVSYNEQFF.

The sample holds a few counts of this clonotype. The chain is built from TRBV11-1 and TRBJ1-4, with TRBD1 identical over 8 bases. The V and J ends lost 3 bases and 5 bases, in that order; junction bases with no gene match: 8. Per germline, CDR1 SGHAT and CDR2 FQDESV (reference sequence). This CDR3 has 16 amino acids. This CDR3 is CASSFTGQGSNEKLFF. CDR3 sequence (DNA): TGTGCCAGCAGCTTTACAGGACAGGGATCGAATGAAAAACTGTTTTTT. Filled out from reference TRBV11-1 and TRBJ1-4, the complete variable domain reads EAEVAQSPRYKITEKSQAVAFWCDPISGHATLYWYRQILGQGPELLVQFQDESVVDDSQLPKDRFSAERLKGVDSTLKIQPAELGDSAMYLCASSFTGQGSNEKLFFGSGTQLSVL.

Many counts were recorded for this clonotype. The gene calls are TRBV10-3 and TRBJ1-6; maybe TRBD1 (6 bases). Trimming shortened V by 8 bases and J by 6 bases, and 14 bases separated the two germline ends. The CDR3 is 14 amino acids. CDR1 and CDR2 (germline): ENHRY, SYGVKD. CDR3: CAIREDSFNSPLHF. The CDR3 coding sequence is TGTGCCATCCGCGAGGACAGTTTTAATTCACCCCTCCACTTT.

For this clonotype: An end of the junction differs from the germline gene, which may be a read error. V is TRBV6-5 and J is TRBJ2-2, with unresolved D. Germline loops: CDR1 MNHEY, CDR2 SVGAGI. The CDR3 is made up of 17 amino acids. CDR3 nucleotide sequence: TGTGCCGGCAGTTCGTCACTATATTCTCATGACACCGGGGAGCTGTTTTTT. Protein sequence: CAGSSSLYSHDTGELFF.

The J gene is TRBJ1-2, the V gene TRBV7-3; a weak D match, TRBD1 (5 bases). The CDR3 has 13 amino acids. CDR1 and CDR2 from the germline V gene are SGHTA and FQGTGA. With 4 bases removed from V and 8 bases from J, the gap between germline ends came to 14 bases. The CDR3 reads CASSSSREGGYTF. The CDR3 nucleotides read TGTGCCAGCAGCTCGAGCAGGGAGGGAGGCTACACCTTC.

This chain's CDR3 is CASNRGGNIQYF. The CDR3 DNA follows: TGTGCCAGCAACAGGGGTGGAAACATTCAGTACTTC. The gene calls are TRBV12-3 or TRBV12-4 and TRBJ2-4; TRBD1 matches 7 bases. The CDR3 is made up of 12 amino acids. Losses at the gene ends were 7 bases for V and 6 bases for J; bases not matched to a gene: 3.

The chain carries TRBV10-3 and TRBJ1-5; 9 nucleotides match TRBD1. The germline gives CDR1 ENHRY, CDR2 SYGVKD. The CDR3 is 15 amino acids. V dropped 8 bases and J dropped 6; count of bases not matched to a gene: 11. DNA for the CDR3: TGTGCCATCCGCCGAGGGACAGGGCAACCTCAGCCCCAGCATTTT. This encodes CAIRRGTGQPQPQHF.

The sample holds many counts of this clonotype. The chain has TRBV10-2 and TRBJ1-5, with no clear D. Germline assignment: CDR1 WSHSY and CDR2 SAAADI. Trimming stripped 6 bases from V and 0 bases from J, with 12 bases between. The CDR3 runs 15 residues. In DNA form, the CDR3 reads TGCGCCAGCAGGTCAGACTCTTATAGCAATCAGCCCCAGCATTTT. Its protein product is CASRSDSYSNQPQHF.

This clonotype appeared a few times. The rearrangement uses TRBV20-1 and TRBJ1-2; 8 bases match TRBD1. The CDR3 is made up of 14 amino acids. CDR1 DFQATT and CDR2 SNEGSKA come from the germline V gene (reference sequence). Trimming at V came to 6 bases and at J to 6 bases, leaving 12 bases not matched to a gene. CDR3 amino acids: CSALTLQGAHGYTF. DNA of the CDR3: TGCAGTGCCCTTACCCTCCAGGGGGCTCATGGCTACACCTTC.

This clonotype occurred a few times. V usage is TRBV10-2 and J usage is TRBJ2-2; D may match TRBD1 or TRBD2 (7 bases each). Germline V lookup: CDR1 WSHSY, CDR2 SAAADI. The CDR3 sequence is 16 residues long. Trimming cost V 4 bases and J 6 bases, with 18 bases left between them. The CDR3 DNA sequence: TGCGCCAGCAGTGGCCGCCTACAGGGGAGGGCCGGGGAGCTGTTTTTT. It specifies CASSGRLQGRAGELFF.

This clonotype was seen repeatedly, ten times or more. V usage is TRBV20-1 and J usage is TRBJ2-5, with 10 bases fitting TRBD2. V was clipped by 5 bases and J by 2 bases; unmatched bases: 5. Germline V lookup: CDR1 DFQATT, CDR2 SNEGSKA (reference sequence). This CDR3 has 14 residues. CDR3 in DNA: TGCAGTGCTCATGGACTAGCGGCTCAAGAGACCCAGTACTTC. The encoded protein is CSAHGLAAQETQYF.

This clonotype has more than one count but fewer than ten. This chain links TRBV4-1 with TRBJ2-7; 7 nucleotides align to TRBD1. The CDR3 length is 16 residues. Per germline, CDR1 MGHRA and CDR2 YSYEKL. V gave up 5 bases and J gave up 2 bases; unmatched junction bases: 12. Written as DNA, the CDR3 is TGCGCCAGCAGCGCTAACAGGGGTTCACGCCCCTACGAGCAGTACTTC. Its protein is CASSANRGSRPYEQYF.

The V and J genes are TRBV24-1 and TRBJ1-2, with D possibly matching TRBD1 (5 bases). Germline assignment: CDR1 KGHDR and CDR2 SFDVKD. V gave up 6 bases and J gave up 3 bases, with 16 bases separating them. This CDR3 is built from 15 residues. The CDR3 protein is CATSPTGGNHYGYTF. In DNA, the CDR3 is TGTGCCACCAGTCCCACGGGGGGGAACCACTATGGCTACACCTTC.

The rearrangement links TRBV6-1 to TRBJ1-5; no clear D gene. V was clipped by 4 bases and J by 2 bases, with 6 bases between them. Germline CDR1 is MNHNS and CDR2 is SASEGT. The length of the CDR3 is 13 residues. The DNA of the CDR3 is TGTGCCAGCAGTGTTCAGGGCAATCAGCCCCAGCATTTT. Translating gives CASSVQGNQPQHF.

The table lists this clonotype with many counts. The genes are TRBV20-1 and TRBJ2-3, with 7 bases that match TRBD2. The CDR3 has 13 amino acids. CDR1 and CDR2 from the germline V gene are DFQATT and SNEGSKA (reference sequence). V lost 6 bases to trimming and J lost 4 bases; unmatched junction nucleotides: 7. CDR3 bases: TGCAGTGCGAAACTAGCGTGGTCAGATACGCAGTATTTT. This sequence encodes CSAKLAWSDTQYF.

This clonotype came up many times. Written as DNA, the CDR3 is TGCAGTGCTAGAGGATCGGGGAACAATCAGCCCCAGCATTTT. Its translation: CSARGSGNNQPQHF. The chain is built from TRBV20-1 and TRBJ1-5; D not resolved. The CDR3 has 14 residues. CDR1 is DFQATT, CDR2 SNEGSKA, per germline (reference sequence). Trimming stripped 1 base from V and 3 bases from J, with 10 bases between.

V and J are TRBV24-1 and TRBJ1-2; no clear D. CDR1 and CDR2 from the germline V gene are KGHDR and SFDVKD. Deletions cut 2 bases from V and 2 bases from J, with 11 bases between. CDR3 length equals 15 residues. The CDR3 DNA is TGTGCCACCAGTGATTCTGGACTGACAAACTATGGCTACACCTTC. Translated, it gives CATSDSGLTNYGYTF.

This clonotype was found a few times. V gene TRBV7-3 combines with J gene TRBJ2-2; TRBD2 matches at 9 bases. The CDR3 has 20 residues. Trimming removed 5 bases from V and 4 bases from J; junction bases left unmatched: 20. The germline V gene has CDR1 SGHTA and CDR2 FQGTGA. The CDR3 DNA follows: TGTGCCAGCAGCGACCGGCCGGTACTAGAGCCTAGCGGGGTCACCGGGGAGCTGTTTTTT. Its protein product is CASSDRPVLEPSGVTGELFF.